One sample yielded the 27 T cell receptor beta chains listed below, sequenced in a study of human T cells and chemical hapten exposure. Time point described: patch test 2, 6 weeks after DPC sensitization. Treatment denoted: therapeutic diphenylcyclopropenone sensitization with weekly scalp DPC. TCRdb reanalysed the RACE reads using MiXCR and keeps one entry per CDR3 protein. The sample holds about 380,000 distinct CDR3 sequences, 6% to 7% seen once. The specimen comprised whole blood, sampled in connection with sensitization to the hapten diphenylcyclopropenone (DPC). The receptor source for this set is a woman under 30 with alopecia areata. Some clones in this sample may be carry-over from other donors' samples.

The V gene is TRBV20-1, the J gene TRBJ1-4; D remains ambiguous. Germline V gene lookup returns CDR1 DFQATT and CDR2 SNEGSKA (reference sequence). CDR3 length: 12 amino acids. V shed 3 bases and J shed 3 bases, with 5 bases lying between them. For the CDR3, the DNA is TGCAGTGCTAGTTCCCCTAATGAAAAACTGTTTTTT. The encoded protein is CSASSPNEKLFF.

V is TRBV5-1 and J is TRBJ1-6; possible D gene TRBD1, 6 bases. Trimming left V 0 bases short and J 9 bases short, with 22 bases between. The CDR3 totals 18 residues. Germline V CDR1 and CDR2: SGHRS, YFSETQ. The CDR3 coding sequence is TGCGCCAGCAGCTTGGGCCTCTCTACAGGGACCCGTGGTTCACCCCTCCACTTT. Its protein is CASSLGLSTGTRGSPLHF.

This clonotype was seen many times. The chain couples TRBV11-1 to TRBJ1-2; unclear D gene. Germline V gives CDR1 SGHAT, CDR2 FQDESV (reference sequence). The CDR3 is 14 residues long. V was cut by 6 bases and J by 5 bases, with 16 bases left in between. CDR3 amino acids: CASSAQESPYGYTF. DNA of the CDR3: TGTGCCAGCAGTGCTCAGGAATCACCATATGGCTACACCTTC.

Ten or more counts support this clonotype. V is TRBV5-4 and J is TRBJ2-5; TRBD2 might be the D (6 bases). Trimming removed 10 bases at V and 0 bases at J, with 10 bases between. CDR1 and CDR2 from the germline V gene are SGHNT and YYREEE (reference sequence). The CDR3 covers 12 residues. CDR3 loop: CAVEGYQETQYF. The CDR3 DNA is TGTGCCGTGGAGGGGTACCAAGAGACCCAGTACTTC. Using reference TRBV5-4 and TRBJ2-5 for the parts outside the CDR3, the full variable domain is ETGVTQSPTHLIKTRGQQVTLRCSSQSGHNTVSWYQQALGQGPQFIFQYYREEENGRGNFPPRFSGLQFPNYSSELNVNALELDDSALYLCAVEGYQETQYFGPGTRLLVL.

As to this clonotype: A read error may explain this, as a much larger clone is one base away. The rearrangement links TRBV5-1 to TRBJ2-7; D gene unclear. The V gene's germline CDR1 is SGHRS and CDR2 YFSETQ. V was cut by 3 bases and J by 5 bases, with 9 bases left in between. This CDR3 is 12 amino acids long. Here the CDR3 reads CASSSTRNEQYF. In DNA, the CDR3 is TGCGCCAGCAGCTCCACAAGAAACGAGCAGTACTTC.

There are many counts of this clonotype. The rearrangement links TRBV9 to TRBJ1-1; 7 nucleotides align to TRBD1. Germline V gene sequence: CDR1 SGDLS, CDR2 YYNGEE. J gave up 3 bases and V 0 bases, and 8 bases lay outside the gene matches. This CDR3 has 16 residues. The CDR3 reads CASSVAELGQHTEAFF. Written as DNA, the CDR3 is TGTGCCAGCAGCGTAGCCGAACTGGGACAGCACACTGAAGCTTTCTTT.

This clonotype has just a few counts. This rearrangement joins TRBV2 to TRBJ1-1; the D gene is possibly TRBD1 (5 bases). Germline-derived CDR1 and CDR2 are SNHLY and FYNNEI. V dropped 8 bases and J dropped 5 bases, with 15 bases sitting between them. The CDR3 length is 13 residues. As DNA, the CDR3 is TGTGCCAGCCTGGTCCAGGGTTTTACTGAAGCTTTCTTT. This gives the protein CASLVQGFTEAFF.

This clonotype was seen ten or more times. The chain joins TRBV29-1 to TRBJ1-1; D is undetermined. Germline CDR1 and CDR2: SQVTM and ANQGSEA. V lost 2 bases, J lost 0 bases, and 7 bases lay in between. CDR3 length: 13 residues. The CDR3 DNA follows: TGCAGCGTTGAACTGGCCGTGAACACTGAAGCTTTCTTT. This gives the protein CSVELAVNTEAFF.

Only a few counts were recorded for this clonotype. V and J are TRBV24-1 and TRBJ2-5; D not certain. This CDR3 has 12 amino acids. Deletions cut 4 bases from V and 6 bases from J, with 8 bases between. Per the germline V gene, CDR1 is KGHDR and CDR2 is SFDVKD. CDR3: CATSEGGQTQYF. CDR3 sequence (DNA): TGTGCCACCAGTGAGGGTGGGCAGACCCAGTACTTC.

There are many counts of this clonotype. V and J are TRBV9 and TRBJ2-6, with D hard to call. The CDR3 is 15 amino acids. Per the germline V gene, CDR1 is SGDLS and CDR2 is YYNGEE. V lost 4 bases to trimming and J lost 3 bases, with 11 bases between them. The CDR3, as DNA: TGTGCCAGCAGCCAATTATTCGATGGGGCCAACGTCCTGACTTTC. Translation gives CASSQLFDGANVLTF.

This clonotype was observed at least ten times. The chain is built from TRBV6-5 and TRBJ1-6; D is ambiguous. The V end was cut by 5 bases, the J end by 7 bases, with 18 bases between. This CDR3 is 16 amino acids long. The germline gives CDR1 MNHEY, CDR2 SVGAGI. The CDR3 region is CASSPRRWGGNSPLHF. The CDR3 DNA follows: TGTGCCAGCAGTCCTAGACGATGGGGAGGCAATTCACCCCTCCACTTT.

This clonotype was detected ten times or more. The V and J genes are TRBV4-3 and TRBJ1-2; unclear D gene. Trimming pared 0 bases from V and 7 bases from J, leaving 15 bases between. Germline V gives CDR1 LGHNA, CDR2 YSLEER. This CDR3 region has 15 residues. CDR3 coding DNA: TGCGCCAGCAGCCAAGAGATAGAGCCCTTTTCTGGCTACACCTTC. Translating gives CASSQEIEPFSGYTF.

This clonotype has a count of ten or more. The chain combines TRBV7-9 with TRBJ1-5, with D possibly being TRBD1 (6 bases). Looked up from germline, CDR1 is SEHNR and CDR2 is FQNEAQ (reference sequence). The CDR3 has 15 residues. V lost 5 bases and J 9 bases, leaving 20 bases between the germline ends. This chain's CDR3 is CASSGQTEIKGPQHF. The CDR3 DNA sequence: TGTGCCAGCAGCGGACAGACAGAGATCAAAGGGCCCCAGCATTTT.

This clonotype was seen repeatedly, ten times or more. V gene TRBV7-8 combines with J gene TRBJ2-1; 7 bases match TRBD1. J lost 3 bases, V lost 4 bases, and 6 bases had no gene match. Per germline, CDR1 SGHVS and CDR2 FQNEAQ. The CDR3 covers 15 residues. The CDR3 nucleotides read TGTGCCAGCAGCTCCCGGGACAGTCTCTACAATGAGCAGTTCTTC. It translates to CASSSRDSLYNEQFF. Supplemented by reference TRBV7-8 and TRBJ2-1, the full variable domain reads GAGVSQSPRYKVAKRGQDVALRCDPISGHVSLFWYQQALGQGPEFLTYFQNEAQLDKSGLPSDRFFAERPEGSVSTLKIQRTQQEDSAVYLCASSSRDSLYNEQFFGPGTRLTVL.

This clonotype appeared a few times. The CDR3 DNA reads as TGTGCCACCAGTGACCCGATGACTAGCGGAGAGACCCAGTACTTC. Translated, it gives CATSDPMTSGETQYF. The V and J genes are TRBV24-1 and TRBJ2-5; 9 positions agree with TRBD2. Germline lookup yields CDR1 KGHDR and CDR2 SFDVKD. The CDR3 extends over 15 amino acids. V was clipped by 4 bases and J by 4 bases; unmatched bases: 6.

This clonotype was found many times. The chain carries TRBV12-3 or TRBV12-4 and TRBJ1-1; weak D call: TRBD1 (6 bases). CDR3 length equals 13 residues. The V end was cut by 6 bases, the J end by 1 base, with 9 bases between. The CDR3 bases are TGTGCCAGCAGCTCGACAGGGAACACTGAAGCTTTCTTT. Translated, it gives CASSSTGNTEAFF.

This clonotype appeared many times. The genes are TRBV12-3 or TRBV12-4 and TRBJ1-1, with D uncertain. The V end was cut by 10 bases, the J end by 6 bases, with 12 bases between. This CDR3 comprises 11 residues. CDR3 nucleotide sequence: TGTGCCACCCTTGCGGGATCTGAAGCTTTCTTT. Protein sequence: CATLAGSEAFF.

This clonotype turned up a few times. Here the CDR3 DNA reads TGTGCTAGTGGTCCTTCTATACTCTCGCTACAAGAGACCCAGTACTTC. It encodes CASGPSILSLQETQYF. The chain recombines TRBV12-5 with TRBJ2-5; no reliable D call. Germline CDR1 LGHNT, CDR2 FRNRAP. V dropped 5 bases and J dropped 2 bases, with 18 bases sitting between them. The length of the CDR3 is 16 residues.

This clonotype has a count of ten or more. The chain uses TRBV12-3 or TRBV12-4 and TRBJ1-4; unclear D gene. With 8 bases removed from V and 4 bases from J, the gap between germline ends came to 14 bases. This CDR3 region has 14 residues. In DNA form, the CDR3 reads TGTGCCAGCGCTACCCACGGGAATAATGAAAAACTGTTTTTT. Its translation: CASATHGNNEKLFF.

This clonotype was seen repeatedly, ten times or more. The J gene is TRBJ1-4, the V gene TRBV9, with D perhaps TRBD1 (5 bases). V was clipped by 2 bases and J by 6 bases, with 11 bases between them. Per the germline V gene, CDR1 is SGDLS and CDR2 is YYNGEE. This CDR3 comprises 14 residues. The CDR3 loop reads CASSVRLGDEKLFF. The CDR3 nucleotides are TGTGCCAGCAGCGTGCGGTTGGGGGATGAAAAACTGTTTTTT.

This clonotype was counted ten times or more. The CDR3 DNA follows: TGCGCCAGCAGCTACCCGGACAGGGCCTCCTACGAGCAGTACTTC. Amino acid sequence: CASSYPDRASYEQYF. The chain is built from TRBV5-1 and TRBJ2-7, with 8 bases matching TRBD1. V trimming: 3 bases; J trimming: 0 bases; junction bases outside the gene matches: 5. The germline V gene encodes CDR1 SGHRS and CDR2 YFSETQ. The CDR3 has 15 amino acids.

This clonotype was recorded many times. The chain links TRBV2 to TRBJ1-1, with a tentative D call TRBD1 (5 bases). Trimming shortened V by 8 bases and J by 4 bases, and 14 bases separated the two germline ends. From germline, CDR1 is SNHLY and CDR2 FYNNEI. This CDR3 spans 13 amino acids. CDR3 DNA sequence: TGTGCCAGCGGAACGGAGGGACCCACTGAAGCTTTCTTT. It codes for CASGTEGPTEAFF.

This clonotype was observed at least ten times. V gene TRBV5-1 combines with J gene TRBJ1-4, with D uncertain. The germline CDR1 and CDR2 sequences are SGHRS and YFSETQ. This CDR3 has 15 amino acids. V dropped 1 base and J dropped 0 bases, with 7 bases sitting between them. CDR3 amino acids: CASSLQMATNEKLFF. CDR3 nucleotides: TGCGCCAGCAGCTTGCAGATGGCAACTAATGAAAAACTGTTTTTT.

This clonotype was found many times. The rearrangement uses TRBV5-1 and TRBJ1-5, with 7 bases that match TRBD1. The CDR3 contains 15 residues. V lost 1 base and J lost 5; bases outside the gene matches: 6. Germline-derived CDR1 and CDR2 are SGHRS and YFSETQ. The CDR3 DNA follows: TGCGCCAGCAGCTTGAGGGGGCTGGGGGATCAGCCCCAGCATTTT. Protein product: CASSLRGLGDQPQHF.

This clonotype was counted many times. The rearrangement uses TRBV12-3 or TRBV12-4 and TRBJ1-5; D is ambiguous. The V end lost 3 bases, the J end lost 3 bases, and 6 bases lay between the germline ends. CDR3 length: 13 amino acids. CDR3 sequence (DNA): TGTGCCAGCAGTTTTTTGGACAATCAGCCCCAGCATTTT. As protein: CASSFLDNQPQHF.

This clonotype turned up a few times. The genes are TRBV20-1 and TRBJ1-1; TRBD1 might be the D (6 bases). Germline V gene lookup returns CDR1 DFQATT and CDR2 SNEGSKA (reference sequence). This CDR3 has 16 residues. V lost 5 bases to trimming and J lost 0 bases, with 19 bases between them. The CDR3 region has the DNA TGCAGTGCTTCACAGGGCGGGGGGCCCTTGAACACTGAAGCTTTCTTT. Translation gives CSASQGGGPLNTEAFF.

This chain's CDR3 is CASSLGRLLAPYGYTF. CDR3 nucleotides: TGTGCCAGCAGCCTAGGTCGTCTGTTGGCCCCCTATGGCTACACCTTC. V gene TRBV7-9 combines with J gene TRBJ1-2, with D unclear. The V and J ends lost 5 bases and 4 bases respectively, with 20 bases between them. CDR1 and CDR2 (germline): SEHNR, FQNEAQ (reference sequence). The CDR3 consists of 16 residues. Full variable domain (rest looked up from reference TRBV7-9 and TRBJ1-2): DTGVSQNPRHKITKRGQNVTFRCDPISEHNRLYWYRQTLGQGPEFLTYFQNEAQLEKSRLLSDRFSAERPKGSFSTLEIQRTEQGDSAMYLCASSLGRLLAPYGYTFGSGTRLTVV.